This T cell receptor beta chain is from a study of blood T cells in healthy people across ages. Study-level results: It was not possible, with unsorted PBMCs, to conclusively compare naive and antigen-experienced cells.

Together with a sample-barcoded 5' primer, a J-beta primer mix was included in a second PCR lasting roughly 6 to 12 cycles. TCRdb passed the 5' RACE reads through MiXCR, listing each CDR3 protein once. This table has fewer than 700,000 distinct CDR3 sequences, around half appearing once. Trimming left V 4 bases short and J 10 bases short, with 8 bases between. The CDR3 totals 11 residues. Germline lookup yields CDR1 LGHDT and CDR2 YNNKEL (reference sequence). As for this clonotype: Its antigen is not identified.

The chain employs TRBV3-1 and TRBJ2-1; D gene unclear. Sample: blood. This TCR came from a man older than 75 in good health. CDR3 residues: CASSRPAEQFF. CDR3 bases: TGTGCCAGCAGCCGCCCTGCCGAGCAGTTCTTC.